These 7 T cell receptor beta chains were all obtained from the same sample, sequenced in a study of vaccination effects on CD4 cells after COVID-19. Their antigen targets remain unknown. Before sequencing took place, the ViraFEST assay used viral peptide pools to expand antigen-specific CD4+ T cells. Culture lasted about 10 days before CD4+ T cell isolation. According to PCR results, the person was infected with SARS-CoV-2 between March and December 2020. Each person got two doses of an mRNA SARS-CoV-2 vaccine, BNT162b2 or mRNA-1273. The protocol was immunoSEQ multiplex PCR, while the TCRdb copy is restricted to in-frame clones and leaves out a portion. The sample lists about 18,000 clones; over 65% were seen once. The starting material was CD4+ T cells from PBMCs cultured with SARS-CoV-2 spike peptides, obtained after COVID-19 vaccination. The receptors were gathered from a human donor who had a prior SARS-CoV-2 infection.

The rearrangement joins TRBV7-2 to TRBJ2-3; 7 nucleotides match TRBD2. V lost 5 bases and J lost 1; bases outside the gene matches: 3. Germline V gene data show CDR1 as SGHTA and CDR2 as FQGNSA. CDR3 size: 14 residues. The CDR3 region is CASSPSGRTDTQYF. The CDR3 DNA reads as TGTGCCAGCAGCCCTAGCGGACGCACAGATACGCAGTATTTT.

The chain is built from TRBV3-1 (or the pseudogene TRBV3-2) and TRBJ1-3; maybe TRBD1 (6 bases). Germline V lookup: CDR1 LGHDT, CDR2 YNNKEL (reference sequence). The CDR3 loop spans 16 amino acids. Trimming pared 0 bases from V and 8 bases from J, leaving 17 bases between. CDR3 coding DNA: TGTGCCAGCAGCCAAGAATCGTGGGGGGCTAAGGACACCATATATTTT. As protein: CASSQESWGAKDTIYF.

J is TRBJ2-2 and V is TRBV21-1; TRBD2, as called in the table, went unchecked against the DNA. TRBV21-1 is a known pseudogene. CDR3 length: 17 amino acids. This chain's CDR3 is CASSKRVAGVRTGELFF. In DNA form, the CDR3 reads TGTGCCAGCAGCAAAAGGGTAGCGGGGGTGCGGACCGGGGAGCTGTTTTTT.

The chain carries TRBV5-1 and TRBJ2-2; 11 bases are a match to TRBD2. This CDR3 spans 16 amino acids. V lost 0 bases, J lost 3 bases, and 1 base stayed unmatched. Germline V lookup: CDR1 SGHRS, CDR2 YFSETQ. The CDR3, as DNA: TGCGCCAGCAGCTTGGGACTAGCGGGACACACCGGGGAGCTGTTTTTT. Amino acid sequence: CASSLGLAGHTGELFF.

J is TRBJ2-2 and V is TRBV5-1, with D possibly being TRBD1 (5 bases). This CDR3 is built from 13 residues. The germline V gene encodes CDR1 SGHRS and CDR2 YFSETQ. V shed 3 bases and J shed 5 bases, with 8 bases lying between them. The CDR3 nucleotides read TGCGCCAGCAGCTCGCAGGGTACCGGGGAGCTGTTTTTT. Its protein product is CASSSQGTGELFF.

The rearrangement joins TRBV7-2 to TRBJ2-7, with 9 bases identical to TRBD2. The CDR3 totals 15 residues. Germline-derived CDR1 and CDR2 are SGHTA and FQGNSA. V lost 5 bases and J lost 5; bases outside the gene matches: 10. The CDR3 loop is CASSRRTSGRHEQYF. CDR3 bases: TGTGCCAGCAGCCGCAGAACTAGCGGGCGGCACGAGCAGTACTTC.

V and J are TRBV7-9 and TRBJ2-5; the D gene is possibly TRBD1 (5 bases). The V end lost 2 bases, the J end lost 4 bases, and 11 bases lay between the germline ends. The CDR3 covers 14 residues. From germline, CDR1 is SEHNR and CDR2 FQNEAQ (reference sequence). CDR3 coding DNA: TGTGCCAGCAGCTTATCGTCAGGGCGAGAGACCCAGTACTTC. Translating gives CASSLSSGRETQYF. Full variable domain (rest looked up from reference TRBV7-9 and TRBJ2-5): DTGVSQNPRHKITKRGQNVTFRCDPISEHNRLYWYRQTLGQGPEFLTYFQNEAQLEKSRLLSDRFSAERPKGSFSTLEIQRTEQGDSAMYLCASSLSSGRETQYFGPGTRLLVL.